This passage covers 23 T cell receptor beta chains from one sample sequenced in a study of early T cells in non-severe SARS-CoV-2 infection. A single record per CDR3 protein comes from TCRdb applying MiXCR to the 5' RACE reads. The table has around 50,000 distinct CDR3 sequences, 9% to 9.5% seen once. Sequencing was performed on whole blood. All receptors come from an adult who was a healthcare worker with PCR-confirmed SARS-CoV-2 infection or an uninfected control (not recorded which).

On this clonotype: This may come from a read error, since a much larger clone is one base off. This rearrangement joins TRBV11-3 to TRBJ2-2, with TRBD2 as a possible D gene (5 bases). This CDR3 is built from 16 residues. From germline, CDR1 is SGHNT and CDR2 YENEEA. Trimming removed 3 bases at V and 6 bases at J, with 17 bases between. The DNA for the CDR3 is TGTGCCAGCAGCTTGCGTTGGGGAAGGGAGTCCGGGGAGCTGTTTTTT. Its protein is CASSLRWGRESGELFF.

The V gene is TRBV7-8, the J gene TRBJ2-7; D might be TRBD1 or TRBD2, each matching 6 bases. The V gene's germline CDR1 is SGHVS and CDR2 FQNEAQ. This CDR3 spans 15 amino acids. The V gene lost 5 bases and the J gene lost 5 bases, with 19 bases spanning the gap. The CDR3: CASSRTVRGAHEQYF. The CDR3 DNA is TGTGCCAGCAGCCGGACGGTGAGGGGGGCCCACGAGCAGTACTTC.

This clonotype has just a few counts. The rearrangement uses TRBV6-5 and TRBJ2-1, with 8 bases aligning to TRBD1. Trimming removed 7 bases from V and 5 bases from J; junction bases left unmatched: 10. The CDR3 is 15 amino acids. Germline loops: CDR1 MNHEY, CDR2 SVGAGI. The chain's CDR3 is CASIRPGGADNEQFF. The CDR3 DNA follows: TGTGCCAGCATCCGCCCAGGGGGCGCAGACAATGAGCAGTTCTTC.

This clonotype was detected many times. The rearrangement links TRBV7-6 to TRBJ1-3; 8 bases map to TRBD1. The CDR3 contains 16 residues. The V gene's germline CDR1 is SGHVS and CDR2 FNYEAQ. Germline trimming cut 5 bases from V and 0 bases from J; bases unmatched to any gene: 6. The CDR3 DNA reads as TGTGCCAGCAGCCTTGGACAGGGCCTCTCTGGAAACACCATATATTTT. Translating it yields CASSLGQGLSGNTIYF.

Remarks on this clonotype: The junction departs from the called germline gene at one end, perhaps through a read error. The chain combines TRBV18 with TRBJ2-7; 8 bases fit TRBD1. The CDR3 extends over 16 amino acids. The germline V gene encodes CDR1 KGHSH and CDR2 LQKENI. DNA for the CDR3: TGTGCCAGCTCGCGACGGCCTTCGCAGGGGGCCTACGAGCAGTATTTC. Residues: CASSRRPSQGAYEQYF.

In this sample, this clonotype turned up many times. CDR3 in DNA: TGTGCCAGCAGCCGGGACACCTCCAATGAGCAGTTCTTC. This translates into CASSRDTSNEQFF. V and J are TRBV7-6 and TRBJ2-1, with a tentative D call TRBD1 (6 bases). The V end was cut by 5 bases, the J end by 6 bases, with 11 bases between. This CDR3 has 13 amino acids. Germline V gives CDR1 SGHVS, CDR2 FNYEAQ.

The CDR3 DNA reads as TGTGCCAGTAGTACCAACAGGGGGCTCTCTGGGGCCAACGTCCTGACTTTC. Translated: CASSTNRGLSGANVLTF. V is TRBV19 and J is TRBJ2-6; 9 bases fit TRBD1. CDR1 LNHDA and CDR2 SQIVND come from the germline V gene (reference sequence). The CDR3 has 17 amino acids. After removal of 4 bases from V and 0 bases from J, the junction contained 4 bases not matched to a gene.

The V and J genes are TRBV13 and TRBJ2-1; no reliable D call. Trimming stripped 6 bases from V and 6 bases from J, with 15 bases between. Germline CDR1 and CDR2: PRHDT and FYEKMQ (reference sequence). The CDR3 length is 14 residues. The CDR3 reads CASRDQLFSNEQFF. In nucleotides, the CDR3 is TGTGCCAGCAGGGACCAGCTTTTCTCCAATGAGCAGTTCTTC.

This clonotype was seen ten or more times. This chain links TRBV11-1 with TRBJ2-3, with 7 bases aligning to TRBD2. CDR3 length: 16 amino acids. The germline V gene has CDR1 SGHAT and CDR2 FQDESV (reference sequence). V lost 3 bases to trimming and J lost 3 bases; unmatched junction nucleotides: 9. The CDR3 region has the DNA TGTGCCAGCAGCTTGGGAGGGGACTCGAAAACAGATACGCAGTATTTT. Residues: CASSLGGDSKTDTQYF.

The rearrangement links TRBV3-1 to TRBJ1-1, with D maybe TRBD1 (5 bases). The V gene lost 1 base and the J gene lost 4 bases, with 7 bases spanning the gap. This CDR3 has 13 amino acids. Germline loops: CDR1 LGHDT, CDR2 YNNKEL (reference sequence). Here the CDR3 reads CASSQGQGTEAFF. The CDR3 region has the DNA TGTGCCAGCAGCCAAGGCCAGGGCACTGAAGCTTTCTTT. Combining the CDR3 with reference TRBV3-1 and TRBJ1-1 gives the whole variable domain DTAVSQTPKYLVTQMGNDKSIKCEQNLGHDTMYWYKQDSKKFLKIMFSYNNKELIINETVPNRFSPKSPDKAHLNLHINSLELGDSAVYFCASSQGQGTEAFFGQGTRLTVV.

The DNA of the CDR3 is TGCGCCAGCAGCTTGGCCATGGGGCTAGCGGGCGAGCAGTACTTC. Translation gives CASSLAMGLAGEQYF. V and J are TRBV5-1 and TRBJ2-7, with 8 bases identical to TRBD2. Germline values: CDR1 SGHRS, CDR2 YFSETQ. The V and J ends lost 0 bases and 6 bases, in that order; junction bases with no gene match: 8. The CDR3 length is 15 residues.

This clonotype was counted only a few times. CDR3 amino acids: CASSAHSSLQGYTF. CDR3 sequence (DNA): TGTGCCAGCAGCGCCCACTCCTCTTTACAAGGCTACACCTTC. The chain links TRBV9 to TRBJ1-2; D not certain. There are 14 residues in the CDR3. CDR1 is SGDLS and CDR2 is YYNGEE in the germline V gene. Trimming pared 3 bases from V and 8 bases from J, leaving 17 bases between.

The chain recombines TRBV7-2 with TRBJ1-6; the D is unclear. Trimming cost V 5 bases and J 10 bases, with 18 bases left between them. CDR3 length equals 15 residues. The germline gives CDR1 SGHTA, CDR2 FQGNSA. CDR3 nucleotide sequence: TGTGCCAGCAGCGCCCTCAGGATCTCTAGCTCACCCCTCCACTTT. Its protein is CASSALRISSSPLHF.

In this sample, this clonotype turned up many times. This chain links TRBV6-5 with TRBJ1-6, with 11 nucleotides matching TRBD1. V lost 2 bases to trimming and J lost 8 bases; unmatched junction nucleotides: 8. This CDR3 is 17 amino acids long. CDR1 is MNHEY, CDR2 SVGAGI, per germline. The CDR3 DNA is TGTGCCAGCAGTTACCGCCTGGACAGGGGGCGCGATTCACCCCTCCACTTT. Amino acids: CASSYRLDRGRDSPLHF.

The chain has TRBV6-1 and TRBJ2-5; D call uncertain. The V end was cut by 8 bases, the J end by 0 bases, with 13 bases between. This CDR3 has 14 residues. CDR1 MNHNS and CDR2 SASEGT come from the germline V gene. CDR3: CASVQELYQETQYF. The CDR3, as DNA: TGTGCCAGCGTGCAGGAACTGTACCAAGAGACCCAGTACTTC.

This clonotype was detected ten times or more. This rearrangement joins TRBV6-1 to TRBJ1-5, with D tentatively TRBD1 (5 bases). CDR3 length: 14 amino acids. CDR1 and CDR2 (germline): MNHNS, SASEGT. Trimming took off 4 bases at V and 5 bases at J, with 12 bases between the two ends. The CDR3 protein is CASSGQGRDQPQHF. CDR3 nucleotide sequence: TGTGCCAGCAGTGGTCAGGGTAGGGATCAGCCCCAGCATTTT.

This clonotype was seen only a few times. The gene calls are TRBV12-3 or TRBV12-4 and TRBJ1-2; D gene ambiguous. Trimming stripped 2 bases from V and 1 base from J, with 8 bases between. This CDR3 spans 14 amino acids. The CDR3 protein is CASSLSRLNYGYTF. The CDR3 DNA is TGTGCCAGCAGTTTATCGCGGCTTAACTATGGCTACACCTTC.

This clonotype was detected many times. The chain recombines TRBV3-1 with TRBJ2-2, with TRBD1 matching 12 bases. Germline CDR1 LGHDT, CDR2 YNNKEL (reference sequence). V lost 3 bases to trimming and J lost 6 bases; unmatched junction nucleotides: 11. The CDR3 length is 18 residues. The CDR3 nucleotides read TGTGCCAGCAGCCAGATAACCGGGACAGGGGGCTGGCCCGGGGAGCTGTTTTTT. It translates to CASSQITGTGGWPGELFF.

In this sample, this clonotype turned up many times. In DNA, the CDR3 is TGCAGCGTTGAATATTGGCTAGCGGGAGATCCCGATACGCAGTATTTT. It is translated as CSVEYWLAGDPDTQYF. The chain recombines TRBV29-1 with TRBJ2-3, with 10 bases that match TRBD2. This CDR3 contains 16 residues. Germline CDR1 is SQVTM and CDR2 is ANQGSEA. V dropped 2 bases and J dropped 6; count of bases not matched to a gene: 11.

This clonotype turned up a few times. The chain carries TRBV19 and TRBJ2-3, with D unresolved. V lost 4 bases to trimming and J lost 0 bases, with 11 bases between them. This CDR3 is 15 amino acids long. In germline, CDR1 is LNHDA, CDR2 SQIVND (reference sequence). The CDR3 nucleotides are TGTGCCAGTAGTACCTCAAGCCCTAGCACAGATACGCAGTATTTT. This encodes CASSTSSPSTDTQYF.

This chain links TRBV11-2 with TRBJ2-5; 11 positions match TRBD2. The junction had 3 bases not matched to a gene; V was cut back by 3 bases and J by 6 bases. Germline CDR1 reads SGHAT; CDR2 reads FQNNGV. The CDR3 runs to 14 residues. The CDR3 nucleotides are TGTGCCAGCAGCTTGGAGACTAGCGGGAAGACCCAGTACTTC. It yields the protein CASSLETSGKTQYF.

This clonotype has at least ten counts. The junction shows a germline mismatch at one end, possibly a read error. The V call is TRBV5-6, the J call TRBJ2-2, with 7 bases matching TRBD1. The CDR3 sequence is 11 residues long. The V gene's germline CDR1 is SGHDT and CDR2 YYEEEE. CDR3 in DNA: TGTGCCAGCAGCTCCCAGGGGGACCTGTTTTTT. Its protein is CASSSQGDLFF.

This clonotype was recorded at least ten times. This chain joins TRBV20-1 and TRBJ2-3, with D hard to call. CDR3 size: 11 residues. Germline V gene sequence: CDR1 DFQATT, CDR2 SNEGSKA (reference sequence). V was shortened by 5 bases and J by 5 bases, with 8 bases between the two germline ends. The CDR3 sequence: CSARTGDTQYF. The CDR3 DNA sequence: TGCAGTGCTCGAACGGGAGATACGCAGTATTTT.